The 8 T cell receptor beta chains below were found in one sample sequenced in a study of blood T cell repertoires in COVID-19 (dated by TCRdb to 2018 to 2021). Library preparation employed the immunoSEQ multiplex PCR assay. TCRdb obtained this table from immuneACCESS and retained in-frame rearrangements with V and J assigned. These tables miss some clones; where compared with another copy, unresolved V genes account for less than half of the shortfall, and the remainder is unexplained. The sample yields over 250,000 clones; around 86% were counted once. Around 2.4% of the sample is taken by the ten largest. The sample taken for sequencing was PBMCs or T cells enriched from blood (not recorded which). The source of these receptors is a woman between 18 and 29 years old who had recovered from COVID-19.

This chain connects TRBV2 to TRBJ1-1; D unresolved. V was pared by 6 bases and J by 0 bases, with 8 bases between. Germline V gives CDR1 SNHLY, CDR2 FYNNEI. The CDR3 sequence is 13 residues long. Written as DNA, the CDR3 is TGTGCCAGCAGAGACATGGTGAACACTGAAGCTTTCTTT. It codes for CASRDMVNTEAFF. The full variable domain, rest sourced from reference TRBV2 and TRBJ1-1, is EPEVTQTPSHQVTQMGQEVILRCVPISNHLYFYWYRQILGQKVEFLVSFYNNEISEKSEIFDDQFSVERPDGSNFTLKIRSTKLEDSAMYFCASRDMVNTEAFFGQGTRLTVV.

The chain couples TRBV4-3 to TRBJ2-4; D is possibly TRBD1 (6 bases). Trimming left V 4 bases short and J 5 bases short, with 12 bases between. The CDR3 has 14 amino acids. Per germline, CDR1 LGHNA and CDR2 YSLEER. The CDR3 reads CASSLQGAENIQYF. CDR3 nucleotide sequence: TGCGCCAGCAGCCTACAGGGCGCCGAAAACATTCAGTACTTC.

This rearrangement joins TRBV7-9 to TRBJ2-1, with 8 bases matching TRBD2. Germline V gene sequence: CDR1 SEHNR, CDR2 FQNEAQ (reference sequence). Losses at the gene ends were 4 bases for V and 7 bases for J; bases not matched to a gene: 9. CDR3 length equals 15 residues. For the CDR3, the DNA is TGTGCCAGCAGCTATCGGGGGGGCCCGTATAATGAGCAGTTCTTC. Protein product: CASSYRGGPYNEQFF. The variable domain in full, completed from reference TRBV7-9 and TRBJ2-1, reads DTGVSQNPRHKITKRGQNVTFRCDPISEHNRLYWYRQTLGQGPEFLTYFQNEAQLEKSRLLSDRFSAERPKGSFSTLEIQRTEQGDSAMYLCASSYRGGPYNEQFFGPGTRLTVL.

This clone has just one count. The chain's CDR3 is CASSYSGQDNSPLHF. The CDR3 DNA sequence: TGTGCCAGCAGTTATTCGGGACAGGATAATTCACCCCTCCACTTT. The V gene is TRBV6-2 or TRBV6-3, the J gene TRBJ1-6; 8 nucleotides match TRBD1. The length of the CDR3 is 15 residues. Trimming took 3 bases from V and 5 from J; bases not matched to a gene: 3. Germline CDR1 and CDR2: MNHEY and SVGEGT.

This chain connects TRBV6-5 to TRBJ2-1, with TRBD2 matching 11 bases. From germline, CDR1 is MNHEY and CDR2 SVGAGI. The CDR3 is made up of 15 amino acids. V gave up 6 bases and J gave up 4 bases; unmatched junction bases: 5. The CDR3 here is CASRSGTSGYNEQFF. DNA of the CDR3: TGTGCCAGCAGATCCGGGACTAGCGGATACAATGAGCAGTTCTTC.

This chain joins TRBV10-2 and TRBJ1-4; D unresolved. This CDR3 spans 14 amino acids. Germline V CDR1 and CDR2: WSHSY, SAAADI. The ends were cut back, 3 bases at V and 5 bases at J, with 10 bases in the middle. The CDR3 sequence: CASSDSDQNEKLFF. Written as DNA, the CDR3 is TGCGCCAGCAGTGACAGCGATCAGAATGAAAAACTGTTTTTT.

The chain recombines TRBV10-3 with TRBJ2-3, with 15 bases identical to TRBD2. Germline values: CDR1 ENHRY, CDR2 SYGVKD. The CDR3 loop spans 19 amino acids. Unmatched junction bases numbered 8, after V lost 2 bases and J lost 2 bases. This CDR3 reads CAISEPPGLAGGPTDTQYF. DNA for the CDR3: TGTGCCATCAGTGAGCCGCCGGGACTAGCGGGGGGACCCACAGATACGCAGTATTTT.

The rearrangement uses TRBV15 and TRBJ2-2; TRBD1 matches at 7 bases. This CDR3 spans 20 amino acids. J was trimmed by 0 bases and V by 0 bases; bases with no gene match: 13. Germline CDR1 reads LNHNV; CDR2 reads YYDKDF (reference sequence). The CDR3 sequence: CATSRDLWTGYLTNTGELFF. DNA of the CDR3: TGTGCCACCAGCAGAGATCTTTGGACAGGCTACCTCACGAACACCGGGGAGCTGTTTTTT.